Listed below are T cell receptor beta chains from one sample, sequenced in a study. MiXCR was run by TCRdb on the RT-PCR reads, yielding one entry per CDR3 protein. The sample holds about 680,000 distinct CDR3 sequences; 14% are singletons and the top ten take roughly 3.6%. The sample was memory CD4+ T cells from blood. The receptors were gathered from a female donor in good health, serving as a healthy control. Each CDR3 is given with its conserved first and last residue. The D gene is left open where the match is weak. Rows may omit the clone size; those that give it use once, few, many or a size class.

v_call	cdr3_length	d_call	j_call	clone_size	cdr3_aa	cdr3_nt
TRBV12-3/TRBV12-4	15	TRBD1	TRBJ1-2	-	CASSTPGQGSDGYTF	TGTGCCAGCAGTACCCCGGGACAGGGCAGCGATGGCTACACCTTC
TRBV30	13	-	TRBJ2-2	-	CAWRGTTTGELFF	TGTGCCTGGAGAGGGACAACCACCGGGGAGCTGTTTTTT
TRBV29-1	13	TRBD1	TRBJ1-1	many	CSVRDRANTEAFF	TGCAGCGTGAGGGACAGGGCGAACACTGAAGCTTTCTTT
TRBV20-1	14	-	TRBJ1-5	few	CSAREQGGNQPQHF	TGCAGTGCTAGAGAACAGGGAGGCAATCAGCCCCAGCATTTT
TRBV5-1	14	TRBD1	TRBJ1-1	many	CASIQGAGNTEAFF	TGCGCCAGCATCCAGGGGGCGGGGAACACTGAAGCTTTCTTT
TRBV5-6	15	TRBD1	TRBJ1-2	-	CASSPWTGSGYGYTF	TGTGCCAGCAGCCCTTGGACAGGGAGCGGTTATGGCTACACCTTC
TRBV20-1	14	TRBD2	TRBJ2-5	-	CSAVGLAGGETQYF	TGCAGTGCCGTGGGGTTAGCGGGAGGAGAGACCCAGTACTTC
TRBV7-3	15	TRBD2	TRBJ2-3	few	CASSFTGLASDTQYF	TGTGCCAGCAGCTTCACAGGACTAGCGTCGGATACGCAGTATTTT
TRBV20-1	11	-	TRBJ2-7	-	CSASDAYEQYF	TGCAGTGCTAGCGACGCCTACGAGCAGTACTTC
TRBV6-6	15	TRBD1	TRBJ1-2	many	CASSFPGQGGIGYTF	TGTGCCAGCAGTTTCCCGGGACAGGGAGGAATCGGCTACACCTTC
TRBV18	16	-	TRBJ2-1	-	CASSQTGTRENNEQFF	TGTGCCAGCTCACAGACCGGGACCCGGGAGAACAATGAGCAGTTCTTC
TRBV5-6	19	TRBD1	TRBJ2-3	many	CASSLSGTGRGSSTDTQYF	TGTGCCAGCAGCTTGTCCGGGACAGGCCGGGGATCTAGCACAGATACGCAGTATTTT
TRBV7-6	13	-	TRBJ2-7	-	CASSLAEGHEQYF	TGTGCCAGCAGCTTAGCAGAGGGCCACGAGCAGTACTTC
TRBV18	17	-	TRBJ1-4	-	CASSPPGGSATNEKLFF	TGTGCCAGCTCACCACCTGGGGGGTCTGCAACTAATGAAAAACTGTTTTTT
TRBV27	12	TRBD1	TRBJ1-1	few	CASSGQGRQAFF	TGTGCCAGCAGTGGACAGGGGAGGCAAGCTTTCTTT
TRBV20-1	14	-	TRBJ1-6	-	CSAITQRYNSPLHF	TGCAGTGCAATTACTCAGCGGTATAATTCACCCCTCCACTTT